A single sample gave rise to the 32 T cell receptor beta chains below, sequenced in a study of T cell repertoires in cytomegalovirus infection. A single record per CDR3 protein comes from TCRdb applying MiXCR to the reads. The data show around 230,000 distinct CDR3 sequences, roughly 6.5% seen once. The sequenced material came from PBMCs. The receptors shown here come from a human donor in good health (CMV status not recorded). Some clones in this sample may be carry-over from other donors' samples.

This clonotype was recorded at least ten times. The CDR3 loop is CASSQKPFPSAGVGTEAFF. CDR3 sequence (DNA): TGCGCCAGCAGCCAAAAGCCTTTTCCGTCGGCGGGAGTTGGCACTGAAGCTTTCTTT. The chain uses TRBV4-3 and TRBJ1-1; D uncertain. This CDR3 has 19 amino acids. Trimming shortened V by 2 bases and J by 4 bases, and 26 bases separated the two germline ends. Looked up from germline, CDR1 is LGHNA and CDR2 is YSLEER.

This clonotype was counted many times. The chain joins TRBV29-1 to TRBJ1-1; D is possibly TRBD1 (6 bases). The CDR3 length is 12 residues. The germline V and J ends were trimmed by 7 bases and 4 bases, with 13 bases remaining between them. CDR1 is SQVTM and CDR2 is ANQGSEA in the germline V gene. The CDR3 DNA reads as TGCAGCGGTCAGGGGATTATCACTGAAGCTTTCTTT. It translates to CSGQGIITEAFF. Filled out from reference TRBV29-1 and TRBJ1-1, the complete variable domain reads SAVISQKPSRDICQRGTSLTIQCQVDSQVTMMFWYRQQPGQSLTLIATANQGSEATYESGFVIDKFPISRPNLTFSTLTVSNMSPEDSSIYLCSGQGIITEAFFGQGTRLTVV.

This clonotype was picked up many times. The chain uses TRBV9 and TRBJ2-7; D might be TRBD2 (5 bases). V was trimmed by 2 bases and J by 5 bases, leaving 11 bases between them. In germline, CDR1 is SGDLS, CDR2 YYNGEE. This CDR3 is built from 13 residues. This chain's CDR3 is CASSVGELHEQYF. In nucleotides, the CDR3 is TGTGCCAGCAGCGTCGGGGAGCTCCACGAGCAGTACTTC.

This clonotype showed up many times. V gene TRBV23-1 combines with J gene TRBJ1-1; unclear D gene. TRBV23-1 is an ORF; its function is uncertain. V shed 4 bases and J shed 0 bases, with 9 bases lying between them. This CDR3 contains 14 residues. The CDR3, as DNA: TGCGCCAGCAGTCGCCGACACTTGAACACTGAAGCTTTCTTT. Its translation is CASSRRHLNTEAFF.

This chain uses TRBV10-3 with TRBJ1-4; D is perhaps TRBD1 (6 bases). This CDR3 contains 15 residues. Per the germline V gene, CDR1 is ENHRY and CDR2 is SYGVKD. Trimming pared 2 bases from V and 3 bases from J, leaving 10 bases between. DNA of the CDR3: TGTGCCATCAGTGAGGCAGGGACATCTAATGAAAAACTGTTTTTT. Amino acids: CAISEAGTSNEKLFF.

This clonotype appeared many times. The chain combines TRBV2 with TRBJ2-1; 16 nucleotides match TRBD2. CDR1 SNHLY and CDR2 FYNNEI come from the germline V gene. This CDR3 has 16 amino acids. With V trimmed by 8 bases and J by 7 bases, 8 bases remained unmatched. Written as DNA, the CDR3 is TGTGCCAGCCCCCCCCCGGGACTAGCGGGGGGGAATGAGCAGTTCTTC. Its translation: CASPPPGLAGGNEQFF.

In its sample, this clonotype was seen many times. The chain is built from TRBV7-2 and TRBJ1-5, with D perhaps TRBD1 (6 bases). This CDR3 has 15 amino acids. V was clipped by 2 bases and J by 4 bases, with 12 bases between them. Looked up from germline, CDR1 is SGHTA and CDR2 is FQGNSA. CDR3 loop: CASSLSAGENQPQHF. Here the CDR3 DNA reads TGTGCCAGCAGCTTATCGGCAGGGGAGAATCAGCCCCAGCATTTT.

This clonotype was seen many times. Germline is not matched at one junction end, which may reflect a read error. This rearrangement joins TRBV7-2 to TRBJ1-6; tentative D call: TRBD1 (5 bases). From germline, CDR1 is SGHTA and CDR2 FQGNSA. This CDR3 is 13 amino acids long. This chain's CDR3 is CAGRVALDSPLHF. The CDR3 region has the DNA TGTGCCGGCAGGGTCGCGTTGGATTCACCCCTCCACTTT.

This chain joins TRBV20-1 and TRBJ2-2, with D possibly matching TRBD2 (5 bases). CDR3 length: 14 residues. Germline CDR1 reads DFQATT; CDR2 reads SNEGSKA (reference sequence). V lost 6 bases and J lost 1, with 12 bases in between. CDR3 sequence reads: CSASTGKNTGELFF. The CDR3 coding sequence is TGCAGTGCCAGTACCGGGAAGAACACCGGGGAGCTGTTTTTT.

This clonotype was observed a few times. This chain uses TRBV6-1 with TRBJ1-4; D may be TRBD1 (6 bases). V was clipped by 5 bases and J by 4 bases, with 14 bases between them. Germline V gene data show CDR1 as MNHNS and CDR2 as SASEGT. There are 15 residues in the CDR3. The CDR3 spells CASSPGAGYNEKLFF. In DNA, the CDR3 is TGTGCCAGCAGTCCAGGGGCCGGCTATAATGAAAAACTGTTTTTT.

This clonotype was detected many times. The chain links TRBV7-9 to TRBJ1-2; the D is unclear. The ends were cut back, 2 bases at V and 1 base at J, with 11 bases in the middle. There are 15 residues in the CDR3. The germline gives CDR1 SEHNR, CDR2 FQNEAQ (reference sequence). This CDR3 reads CASSLSGSLNYGYTF. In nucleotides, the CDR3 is TGTGCCAGCAGCTTATCGGGGAGCCTTAACTATGGCTACACCTTC.

The CDR3 sequence is CASSWREIISGRPAIINSDTQYF. The CDR3 DNA sequence: TGTGCTAGTTCGTGGAGAGAGATAATTAGCGGAAGACCCGCCATTATAAACTCAGATACGCAGTATTTT. The chain links TRBV12-5 to TRBJ2-3; the D gene is possibly TRBD2 (6 bases). V lost 8 bases and J lost 4, with 43 bases in between. The CDR3 has 23 residues. The germline gives CDR1 LGHNT, CDR2 FRNRAP.

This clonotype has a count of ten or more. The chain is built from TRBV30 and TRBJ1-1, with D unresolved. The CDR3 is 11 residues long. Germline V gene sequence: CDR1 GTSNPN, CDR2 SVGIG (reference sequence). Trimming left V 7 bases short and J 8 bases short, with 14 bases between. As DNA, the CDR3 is TGTGCCTCAAACTTCGCAAGGGAAGCTTTCTTT. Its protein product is CASNFAREAFF.

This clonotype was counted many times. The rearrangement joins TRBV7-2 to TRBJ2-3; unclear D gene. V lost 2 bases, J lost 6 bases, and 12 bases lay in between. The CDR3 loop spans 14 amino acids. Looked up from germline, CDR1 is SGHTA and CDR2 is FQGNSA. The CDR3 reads CASSLHPRSDTQYF. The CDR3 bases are TGTGCCAGCAGCTTACACCCTCGGTCCGATACGCAGTATTTT. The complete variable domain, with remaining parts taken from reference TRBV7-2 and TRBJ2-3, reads GAGVSQSPSNKVTEKGKDVELRCDPISGHTALYWYRQSLGQGLEFLIYFQGNSAPDKSGLPSDRFSAERTGGSVSTLTIQRTQQEDSAVYLCASSLHPRSDTQYFGPGTRLTVL.

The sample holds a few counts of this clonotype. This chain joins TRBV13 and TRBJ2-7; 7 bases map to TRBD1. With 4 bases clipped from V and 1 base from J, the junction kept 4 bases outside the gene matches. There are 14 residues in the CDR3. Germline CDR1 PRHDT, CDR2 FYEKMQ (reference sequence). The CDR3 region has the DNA TGTGCCAGCAGCTCCGGACAGGATTCCTACGAGCAGTACTTC. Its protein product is CASSSGQDSYEQYF.

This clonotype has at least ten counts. This chain's CDR3 is CSARDPRLADTQYF. Here the CDR3 DNA reads TGCAGTGCTAGAGATCCGAGGCTAGCAGATACGCAGTATTTT. This chain joins TRBV20-1 and TRBJ2-3; D not resolved. The CDR3 has 14 amino acids. Germline V gene sequence: CDR1 DFQATT, CDR2 SNEGSKA (reference sequence). V lost 0 bases and J 4 bases, leaving 11 bases between the germline ends.

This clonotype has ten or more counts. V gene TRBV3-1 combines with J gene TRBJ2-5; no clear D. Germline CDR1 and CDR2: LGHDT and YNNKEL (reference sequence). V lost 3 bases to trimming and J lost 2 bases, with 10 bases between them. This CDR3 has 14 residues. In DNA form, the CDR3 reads TGTGCCAGCAGCCACACGACGAGACAAGAGACCCAGTACTTC. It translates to CASSHTTRQETQYF.

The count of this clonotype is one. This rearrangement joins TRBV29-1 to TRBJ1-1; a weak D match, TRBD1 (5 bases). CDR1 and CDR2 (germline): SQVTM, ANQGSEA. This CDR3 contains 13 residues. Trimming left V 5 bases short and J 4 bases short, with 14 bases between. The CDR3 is CSVWGVQGTEAFF. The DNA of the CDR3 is TGCAGCGTTTGGGGGGTGCAGGGCACTGAAGCTTTCTTT.

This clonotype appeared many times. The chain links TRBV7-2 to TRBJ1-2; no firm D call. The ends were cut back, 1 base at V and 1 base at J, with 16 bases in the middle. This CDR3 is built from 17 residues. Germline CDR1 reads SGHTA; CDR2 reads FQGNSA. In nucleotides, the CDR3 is TGTGCCAGCAGCTTAGTAAGCAGATCTGACATTAACTATGGCTACACCTTC. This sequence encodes CASSLVSRSDINYGYTF.

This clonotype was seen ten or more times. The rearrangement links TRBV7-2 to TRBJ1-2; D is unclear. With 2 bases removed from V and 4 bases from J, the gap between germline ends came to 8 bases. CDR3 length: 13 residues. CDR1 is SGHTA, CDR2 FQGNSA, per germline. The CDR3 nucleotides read TGTGCCAGCAGCTTACGGACGGGCTATGGCTACACCTTC. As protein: CASSLRTGYGYTF.

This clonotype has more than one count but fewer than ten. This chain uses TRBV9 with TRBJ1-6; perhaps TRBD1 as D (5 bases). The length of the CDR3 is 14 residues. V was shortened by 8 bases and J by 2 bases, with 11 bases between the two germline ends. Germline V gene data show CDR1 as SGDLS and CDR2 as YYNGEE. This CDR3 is CASNGGAYNSPLHF. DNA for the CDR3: TGTGCCAGTAACGGGGGAGCCTATAATTCACCCCTCCACTTT. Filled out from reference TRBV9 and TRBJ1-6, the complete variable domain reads DSGVTQTPKHLITATGQRVTLRCSPRSGDLSVYWYQQSLDQGLQFLIQYYNGEERAKGNILERFSAQQFPDLHSELNLSSLELGDSALYFCASNGGAYNSPLHFGNGTRLTVT.

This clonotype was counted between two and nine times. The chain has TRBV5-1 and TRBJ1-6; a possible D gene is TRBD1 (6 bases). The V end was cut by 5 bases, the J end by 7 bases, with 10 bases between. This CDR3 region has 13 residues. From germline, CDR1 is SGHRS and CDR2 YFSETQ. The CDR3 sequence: CASSGGANSPLHF. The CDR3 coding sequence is TGCGCCAGCAGTGGGGGGGCGAATTCACCCCTCCACTTT.

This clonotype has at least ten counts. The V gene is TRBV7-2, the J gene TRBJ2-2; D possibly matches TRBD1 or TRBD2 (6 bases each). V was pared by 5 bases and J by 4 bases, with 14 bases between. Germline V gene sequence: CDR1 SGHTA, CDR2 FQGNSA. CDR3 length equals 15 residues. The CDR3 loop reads CASSPQQGGTGELFF. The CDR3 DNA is TGTGCCAGCAGCCCCCAACAGGGAGGCACCGGGGAGCTGTTTTTT.

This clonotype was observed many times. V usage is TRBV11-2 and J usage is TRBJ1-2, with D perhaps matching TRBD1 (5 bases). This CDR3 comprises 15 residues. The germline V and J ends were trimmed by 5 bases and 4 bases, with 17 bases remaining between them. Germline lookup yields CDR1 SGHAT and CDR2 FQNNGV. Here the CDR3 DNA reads TGTGCCAGCAGCCCCACCCGGCAGGGCAGCTATGGCTACACCTTC. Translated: CASSPTRQGSYGYTF.

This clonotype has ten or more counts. The DNA for the CDR3 is TGCAGTGCTAGAGATACAGGAGGCAATCAGCCCCAGCATTTT. Its translation is CSARDTGGNQPQHF. This sequence joins TRBV20-1 and TRBJ1-5; TRBD1 might be the D (5 bases). Germline V gives CDR1 DFQATT, CDR2 SNEGSKA (reference sequence). V was clipped by 0 bases and J by 2 bases, with 8 bases between them. The CDR3 covers 14 residues.

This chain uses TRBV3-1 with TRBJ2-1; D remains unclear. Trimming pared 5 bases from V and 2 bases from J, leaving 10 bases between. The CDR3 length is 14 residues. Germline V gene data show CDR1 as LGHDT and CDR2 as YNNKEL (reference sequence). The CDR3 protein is CASSSRPTYNEQFF. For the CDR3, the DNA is TGTGCCAGCAGCTCAAGGCCCACCTACAATGAGCAGTTCTTC.

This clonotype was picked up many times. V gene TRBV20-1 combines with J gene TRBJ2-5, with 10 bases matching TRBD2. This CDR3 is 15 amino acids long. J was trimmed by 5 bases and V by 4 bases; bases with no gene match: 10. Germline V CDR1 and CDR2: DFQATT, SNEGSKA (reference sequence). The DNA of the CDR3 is TGCAGTGCTACCTCCGGGACTAGCGTTCACGAGACCCAGTACTTC. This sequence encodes CSATSGTSVHETQYF.

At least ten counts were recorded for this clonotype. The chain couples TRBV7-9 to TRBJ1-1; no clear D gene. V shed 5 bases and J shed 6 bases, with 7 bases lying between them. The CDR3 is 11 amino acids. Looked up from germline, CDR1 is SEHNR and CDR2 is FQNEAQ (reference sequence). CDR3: CASSPQAEAFF. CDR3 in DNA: TGTGCCAGCAGCCCCCAGGCTGAAGCTTTCTTT. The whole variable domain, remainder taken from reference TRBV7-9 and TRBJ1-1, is DTGVSQNPRHKITKRGQNVTFRCDPISEHNRLYWYRQTLGQGPEFLTYFQNEAQLEKSRLLSDRFSAERPKGSFSTLEIQRTEQGDSAMYLCASSPQAEAFFGQGTRLTVV.

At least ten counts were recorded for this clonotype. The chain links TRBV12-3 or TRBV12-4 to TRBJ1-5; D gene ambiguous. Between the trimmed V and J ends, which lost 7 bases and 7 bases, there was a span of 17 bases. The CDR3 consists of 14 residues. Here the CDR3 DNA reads TGTGCCAGCACCGCACTCTCAATAGACCAGCCCCAGCATTTT. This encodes CASTALSIDQPQHF.

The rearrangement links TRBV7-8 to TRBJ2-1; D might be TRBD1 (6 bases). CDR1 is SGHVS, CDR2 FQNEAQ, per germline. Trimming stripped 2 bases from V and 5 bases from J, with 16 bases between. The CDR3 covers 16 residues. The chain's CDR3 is CASSLRGMGAHNEQFF. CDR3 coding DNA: TGTGCCAGCAGCTTAAGGGGTATGGGGGCCCACAATGAGCAGTTCTTC.

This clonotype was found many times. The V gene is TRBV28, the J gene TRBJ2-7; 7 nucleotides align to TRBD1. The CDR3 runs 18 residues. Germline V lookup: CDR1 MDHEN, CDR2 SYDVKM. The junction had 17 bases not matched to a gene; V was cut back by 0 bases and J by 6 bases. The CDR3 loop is CASSLWGLGAGGNSEQYF. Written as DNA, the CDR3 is TGTGCCAGCAGTTTATGGGGCCTAGGTGCAGGGGGAAATAGCGAGCAGTACTTC.

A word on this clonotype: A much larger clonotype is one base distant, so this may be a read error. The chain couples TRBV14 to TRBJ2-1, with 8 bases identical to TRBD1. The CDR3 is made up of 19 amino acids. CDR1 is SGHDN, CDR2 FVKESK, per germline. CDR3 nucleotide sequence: TGTGCCAGCAGCCCCCGACAGGGGAGGATCCTAAGCTCCTACAGTGAGCAGTTCTTC. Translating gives CASSPRQGRILSSYSEQFF.